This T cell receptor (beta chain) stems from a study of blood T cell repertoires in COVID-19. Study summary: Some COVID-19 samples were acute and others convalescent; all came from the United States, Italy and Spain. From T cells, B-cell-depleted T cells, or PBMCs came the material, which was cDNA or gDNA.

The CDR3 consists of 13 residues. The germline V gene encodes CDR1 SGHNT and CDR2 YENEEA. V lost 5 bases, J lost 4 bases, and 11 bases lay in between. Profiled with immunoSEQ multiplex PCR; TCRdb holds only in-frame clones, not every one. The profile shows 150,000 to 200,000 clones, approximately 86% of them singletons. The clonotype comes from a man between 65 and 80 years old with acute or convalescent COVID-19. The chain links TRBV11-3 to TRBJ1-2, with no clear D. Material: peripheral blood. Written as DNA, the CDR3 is TGTGCCAGCAGCCTTCTTGGCGGCTATGGCTACACCTTC. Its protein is CASSLLGGYGYTF.